This T cell receptor (beta chain) was captured by sequencing in a study of T cells in Graves' hyperthyroidism and ophthalmopathy (dated by TCRdb to the late 2010s). Study-level background: To identify TCR V-J signatures that set the groups apart, the researchers used a discovery cohort of 100 patients, made up of around 40 with Graves' ophthalmopathy and 55 to 65 with stable Graves' hyperthyroidism. An independent validation cohort of under 20 hyperthyroidism patients and over 15 patients who later progressed to ophthalmopathy tested prospective prediction of ophthalmopathy. The 100 or so discovery patients were divided at random into training and test sets in a 7:3 ratio. Thyroid tissue and blood T-cell repertoires from over 5 Graves' hyperthyroidism patients were also compared in the study. After blood sampling, hyperthyroidism patients were treated with methimazole at a starting dose of 30 mg daily, and ophthalmopathy patients were treated with high-dose intravenous methylprednisolone. The paper reports TCR Vbeta CDR3 sequencing of fewer than 150 peripheral blood samples: 40 to 45 ophthalmopathy, fewer than 85 hyperthyroidism and around 17 progressor patients. Results and caveats for the whole study, not just this receptor: In validation, progression to ophthalmopathy was predicted by the model with 65% to 71% sensitivity and 72.22% specificity, a median of approximately 6.5 months before onset. In cross-validation, a model built on a 13 V-J signature told ophthalmopathy apart from stable hyperthyroidism with 85% to 90% sensitivity and approximately 84% specificity, and in testing the same model reached 80%/75%. Most expanded thyroid clonotypes (frequency above 0.001) were also found in blood, which suggests that blood repertoires may mirror thyroid immune responses. No statistical method was used to set the sample size in advance, and investigators knew the group allocation.

Patients with uncontrolled infections, other autoimmune diseases, pregnancy or lactation were excluded. Clinical symptoms, serum thyroxine and TRAb, thyroid ultrasound, and orbital computed tomography formed the basis for the diagnoses. Total RNA was extracted using Trizol reagent, and RNA quality was assessed on an Agilent 2100 Bioanalyzer. As concerns this clonotype: Its antigen has not been determined. It has no much larger one-base neighbor in the sample; base qualities were not kept.

The TCR beta CDR3 regions were amplified from the RNA transcripts. The TCR CDR3 was subjected to a first round of RT-PCR using the HTBI primer set and the Qiagen OneStep RT-PCR kit. Libraries were constructed in a second round of multiplex PCR, after which size selection and purification were carried out. Libraries were sequenced paired-end with 100 bp reads on an Illumina HiSeq2000. In the authors' own workflow: SOAPnuke was used to process the raw data, throwing out any read that contained adapters or uncalled bases, had a mean Phred below 15, or lacked an exact constant-primer or identifier match. COPE v1.2.5 was used to merge high-quality paired reads, and clonotypes were defined as unique nucleotide sequences. MiTCR v1.1 was used to align clonotypes to the IMGT TRBV, TRBD and TRBJ reference segments. The analysis was restricted to V-J combinations with a frequency above 0.0001, which together covered roughly 99% of the repertoires. A TCS score was defined as the ratio between F50 (clonal expansion) and ExV (chaos), using BLOSUM62-based TCRdist between CDR3 peptides within each V-J. Welch's t-statistics and random forest reduced some 510 V-J features to around 14, which were used in a naive Bayes classifier (R e1071). Thyroid-blood repertoire similarity was quantified with the Morisita-Horn index. TCRdb reprocessed the public reads (quality trimming at Q25 with fastp, clone calling with MiXCR) and kept in-frame beta chains. Rows are unified per CDR3 protein, each entry keeping the most common DNA and genes. The V and J calls, along with clone size, are taken from TCRdb and not from the paper's own processing. In this sample the table shows hundreds of thousands of distinct CDR3 sequences, 45% of which occur a single time. Less than 9% of the sample goes to the ten largest clones.

This receptor was taken from an adult man with Graves' disease, either hyperthyroidism or ophthalmopathy (not recorded which). Sequences were obtained from peripheral blood or thyroid tissue (not recorded which).

The nucleotide sequence is given as TGTGCCAGCAGCGGGGCGGGGACGGCGAGGACCGGGGAGCTGTTTTTT. This gives the protein CASSGAGTARTGELFF. Recombination linked TRBV9 to TRBJ2-2; the D gene is perhaps TRBD2, from 6 matching bases. Counted from cysteine to phenylalanine, this CDR3 has 16 amino acids. The only DNA kept is the CDR3, 48 bases in frame from the first base. The germline V gene encodes CDR1 SGDLS and CDR2 YYNGEE. V gives up 3 bases and J gives up 5 bases, and the segment between their germline ends measures 17 bases.